These 9 T cell receptor beta chains were all obtained from the same sample, sequenced in a study of Graves' ophthalmopathy and Graves' hyperthyroidism. Amplification of TCR beta CDR3 regions used RNA transcripts. RT-PCR was first run with HTBI primers, then multiplex PCR in a second round. MiXCR, applied by TCRdb to the multiplex PCR reads, yields one record per CDR3 protein. The repertoire includes about 740,000 distinct CDR3 sequences, approximately 40% of them detected once, and around 40% sits in the top ten. The sequenced sample consisted of peripheral blood. The source of these receptors is an adult man with Graves' ophthalmopathy.

The chain carries TRBV24-1 and TRBJ2-3; 9 bases match TRBD1. Germline V CDR1 and CDR2: KGHDR, SFDVKD. This CDR3 contains 14 residues. V was pared by 6 bases and J by 6 bases, with 6 bases of the junction left unmatched. The CDR3 DNA follows: TGTGCCACCAGTTATGGACAGGGGCTGGATACGCAGTATTTT. Translated, it gives CATSYGQGLDTQYF.

This sequence joins TRBV24-1 and TRBJ1-5; D ambiguous. V lost 11 bases and J 2 bases, leaving 18 bases between the germline ends. CDR3 length equals 15 residues. Germline V gives CDR1 KGHDR, CDR2 SFDVKD. The CDR3 is CASRSLGTGNQPQHF. In DNA form, the CDR3 reads TGTGCCAGCAGAAGTTTAGGAACAGGCAATCAGCCCCAGCATTTT.

The CDR3 bases are TGTGCCAGCAGCTTACGACAGGGGGTGTGGGCTTTCTTT. Residues: CASSLRQGVWAFF. This chain joins TRBV7-8 and TRBJ1-1, with TRBD1 identical over 9 bases. This CDR3 spans 13 amino acids. The V segment lost 2 bases and the J segment 11 bases; nucleotides outside the gene matches: 6. Germline-derived CDR1 and CDR2 are SGHVS and FQNEAQ.

To note about this clonotype: A much larger clone is a single base away; this may be a read error. This chain uses TRBV10-2 with TRBJ1-2; D ambiguous. The CDR3 length is 14 residues. The V end was cut by 8 bases, the J end by 0 bases, with 13 bases between. Germline assignment: CDR1 WSHSY and CDR2 SAAADI. DNA of the CDR3: TGCGCCAGCCCTCCGGACCGGACTAACTATGGCTACACCTTC. This gives the protein CASPPDRTNYGYTF.

At least ten counts were recorded for this clonotype. The CDR3 nucleotides read TGTGCCAGCAGCGTGGGGGCGCGGAACACCGGGGAGCTGTTTTTT. It is translated as CASSVGARNTGELFF. V usage is TRBV9 and J usage is TRBJ2-2; D may be TRBD1 (6 bases). CDR3 length: 15 residues. V gave up 2 bases and J gave up 1 base, with 9 bases separating them. Per the germline V gene, CDR1 is SGDLS and CDR2 is YYNGEE.

In the case of this clonotype: One base away lies a much larger clone, so this may be a sequencing read error. The gene calls are TRBV6-6 and TRBJ2-5; TRBD1 agrees at 8 bases. Germline CDR1 is MNHNY and CDR2 is SVGAGI (reference sequence). The CDR3 is 15 amino acids. CDR3 sequence (DNA): TGTGCCAGCAGTTACCGGACAGGGCGGAGGGAGACCCAGAACTTC. This codes for CASSYRTGRRETQNF.

This rearrangement joins TRBV11-2 to TRBJ1-5; TRBD1 might be the D (6 bases). This CDR3 comprises 15 residues. Germline V gene lookup returns CDR1 SGHAT and CDR2 FQNNGV. Trimming removed 1 base from V and 7 bases from J, with 14 bases in between. CDR3 nucleotide sequence: TGTGCCAGCAGCTTAGTAGGGGGGGCAGGACAGCCCCAGCATTTT. Translated, it gives CASSLVGGAGQPQHF.

The chain carries TRBV25-1 and TRBJ2-7; possibly TRBD1 or TRBD2 for D (5 bases each). The germline CDR1 and CDR2 sequences are MGHDK and SYGVNS. The CDR3 has 13 residues. Trimming cost V 5 bases and J 11 bases, with 19 bases left between them. CDR3 amino acids: CASSLAGPGKEYF. Written as DNA, the CDR3 is TGTGCCAGCAGTTTGGCAGGGCCGGGGAAGGAGTACTTC.

J is TRBJ2-7 and V is TRBV10-2; D not resolved. The CDR3 has 17 residues. V was shortened by 4 bases and J by 0 bases, with 19 bases between the two germline ends. CDR1 and CDR2 from the germline V gene are WSHSY and SAAADI. The CDR3 bases are TGCGCCAGCAGTGTGCAACTTCTACCCCACAGCTCCTACGAGCAGTACTTC. Its protein product is CASSVQLLPHSSYEQYF.